This TCR beta chain was recorded in a study of regulatory T cells in long-lasting Graves disease. About this clonotype itself: Its specificity is unknown.

Both iRepertoire HTBI primers and Arm-PCR of CDR3 regions were used to build the TCR beta libraries. Original analysis: Identification yielded about 66 TRBV and around 15 TRBJ segments across samples. TCRdb recomputed calls from the multiplex PCR reads with MiXCR, one row per CDR3 protein. TCRdb's processing, not the study's, gives the V and J calls here. Of hundreds of thousands of distinct CDR3 sequences in the sample, about 13% were seen once. Findings and limits, study-wide: Patients with persistent disease showed a bias toward TRBV28, TRBJ1-2 and TRBJ2-5.

Indicated time point: newly diagnosed GD, antithyroid drugs for less than 3 months. With RNA extracted from PBMCs as input, the TCR library was made. Roughly 10 milliliters of peripheral blood were taken and placed in EDTA tubes. Germline V lookup: CDR1 KGHSH, CDR2 LQKENI. The germline V and J ends were trimmed by 0 bases and 1 base, with 11 bases remaining between them. The CDR3 runs 16 residues. This sample also appeared in a second study, on T cells in Graves' hyperthyroidism and ophthalmopathy.

This TCR derives from a man aged 25-45 years with Graves disease. This rearrangement joins TRBV18 to TRBJ2-3, with a tentative D call TRBD2 (6 bases). This material consisted of peripheral blood mononuclear cells (PBMCs), taken at new diagnosis, from a patient treated with antithyroid drugs. CDR3 nucleotides: TGTGCCAGCTCACCACCCGGGAGCGTCGGCACAGATACGCAGTATTTT. This encodes CASSPPGSVGTDTQYF.